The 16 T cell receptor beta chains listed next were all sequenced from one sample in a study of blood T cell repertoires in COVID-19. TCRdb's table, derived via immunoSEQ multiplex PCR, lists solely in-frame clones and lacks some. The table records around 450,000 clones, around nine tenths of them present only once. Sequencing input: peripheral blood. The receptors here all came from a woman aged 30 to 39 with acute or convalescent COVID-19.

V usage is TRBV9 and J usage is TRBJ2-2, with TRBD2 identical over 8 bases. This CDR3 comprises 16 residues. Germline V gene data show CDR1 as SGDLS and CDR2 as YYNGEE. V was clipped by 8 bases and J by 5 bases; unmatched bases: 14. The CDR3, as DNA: TGTGCCAGTTCCTTAACGGGGGGGCCGGGGACCGGGGAGCTGTTTTTT. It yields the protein CASSLTGGPGTGELFF.

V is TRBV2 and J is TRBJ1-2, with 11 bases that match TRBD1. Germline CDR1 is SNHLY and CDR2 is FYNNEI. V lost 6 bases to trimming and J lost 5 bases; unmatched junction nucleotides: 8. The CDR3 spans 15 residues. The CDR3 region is CASRVDRGQFYGYTF. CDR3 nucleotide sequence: TGTGCCAGCAGGGTGGACAGGGGGCAATTTTATGGCTACACCTTC.

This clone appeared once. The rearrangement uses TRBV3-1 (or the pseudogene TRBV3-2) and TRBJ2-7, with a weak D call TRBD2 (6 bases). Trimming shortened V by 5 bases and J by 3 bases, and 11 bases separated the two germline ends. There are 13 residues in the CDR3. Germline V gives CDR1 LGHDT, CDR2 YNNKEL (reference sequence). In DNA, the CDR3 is TGTGCCAGCAGCGAGGGACTTCACTACGAGCAGTACTTC. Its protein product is CASSEGLHYEQYF.

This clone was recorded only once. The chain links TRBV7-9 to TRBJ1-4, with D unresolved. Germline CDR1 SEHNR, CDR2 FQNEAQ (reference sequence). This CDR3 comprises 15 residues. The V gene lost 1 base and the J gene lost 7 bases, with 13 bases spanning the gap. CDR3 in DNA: TGTGCCAGCAGCTTAGGCTACGGGTTGGGTGAAAAACTGTTTTTT. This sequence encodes CASSLGYGLGEKLFF.

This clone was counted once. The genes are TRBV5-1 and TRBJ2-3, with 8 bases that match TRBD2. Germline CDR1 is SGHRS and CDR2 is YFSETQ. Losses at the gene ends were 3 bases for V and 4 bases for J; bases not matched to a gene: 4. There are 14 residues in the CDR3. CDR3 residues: CASSSTSEADTQYF. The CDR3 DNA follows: TGCGCCAGCAGCTCGACTAGCGAAGCAGATACGCAGTATTTT.

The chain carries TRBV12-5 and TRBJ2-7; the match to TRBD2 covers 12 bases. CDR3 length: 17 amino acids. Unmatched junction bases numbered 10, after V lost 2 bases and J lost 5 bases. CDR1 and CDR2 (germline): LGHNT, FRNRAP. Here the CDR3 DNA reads TGTGCTAGTGGTTTGATCTTGTCTAGCGGGGGGGGACACGAGCAGTACTTC. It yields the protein CASGLILSSGGGHEQYF.

CDR3 bases: TGCGCCAGCAGCTTGGGGGGACTAGACGTAGCAGATACGCAGTATTTT. Amino acid sequence: CASSLGGLDVADTQYF. The J gene is TRBJ2-3, the V gene TRBV5-1; TRBD2 aligns across 8 bases. The V and J ends lost 0 bases and 4 bases, in that order; junction bases with no gene match: 7. Germline V CDR1 and CDR2: SGHRS, YFSETQ. The CDR3 has 16 amino acids.

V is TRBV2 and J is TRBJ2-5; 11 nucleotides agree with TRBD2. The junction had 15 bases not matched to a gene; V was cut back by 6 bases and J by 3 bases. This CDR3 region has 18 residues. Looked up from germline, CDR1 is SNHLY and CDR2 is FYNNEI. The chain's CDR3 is CASSKPLVGSGGEETQYF. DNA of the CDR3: TGTGCCAGCAGCAAACCGCTCGTGGGTAGCGGGGGGGAAGAGACCCAGTACTTC. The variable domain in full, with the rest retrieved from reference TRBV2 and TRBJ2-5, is EPEVTQTPSHQVTQMGQEVILRCVPISNHLYFYWYRQILGQKVEFLVSFYNNEISEKSEIFDDQFSVERPDGSNFTLKIRSTKLEDSAMYFCASSKPLVGSGGEETQYFGPGTRLLVL.

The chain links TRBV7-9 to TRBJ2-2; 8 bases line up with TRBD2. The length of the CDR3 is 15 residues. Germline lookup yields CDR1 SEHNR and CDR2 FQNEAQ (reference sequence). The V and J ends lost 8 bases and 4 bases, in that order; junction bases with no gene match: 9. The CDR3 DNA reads TGTGCCAGCGCCGGGGGGGCCGAGGGCACCGGGGAGCTGTTTTTT. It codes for CASAGGAEGTGELFF.

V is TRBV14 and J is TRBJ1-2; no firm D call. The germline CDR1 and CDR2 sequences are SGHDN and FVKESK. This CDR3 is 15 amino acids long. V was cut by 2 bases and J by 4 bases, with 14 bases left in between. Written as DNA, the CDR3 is TGTGCCAGCAGCCAACTACAGAAATCCCTCTATGGCTACACCTTC. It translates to CASSQLQKSLYGYTF. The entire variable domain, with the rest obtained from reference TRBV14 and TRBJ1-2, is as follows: EAGVTQFPSHSVIEKGQTVTLRCDPISGHDNLYWYRRVMGKEIKFLLHFVKESKQDESGMPNNRFLAERTGGTYSTLKVQPAELEDSGVYFCASSQLQKSLYGYTFGSGTRLTVV.

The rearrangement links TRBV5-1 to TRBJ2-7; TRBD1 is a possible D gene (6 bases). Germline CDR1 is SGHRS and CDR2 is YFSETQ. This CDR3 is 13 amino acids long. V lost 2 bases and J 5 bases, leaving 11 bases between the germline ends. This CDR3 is CASSFTGSDEQYF. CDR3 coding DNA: TGCGCCAGCAGCTTCACAGGGTCCGACGAGCAGTACTTC.

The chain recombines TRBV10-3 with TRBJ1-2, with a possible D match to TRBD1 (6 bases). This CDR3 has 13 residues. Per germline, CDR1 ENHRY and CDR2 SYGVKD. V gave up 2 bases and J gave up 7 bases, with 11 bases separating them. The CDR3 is CAISERGGAGYTF. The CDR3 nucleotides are TGTGCCATCAGTGAGCGAGGGGGGGCTGGCTACACCTTC.

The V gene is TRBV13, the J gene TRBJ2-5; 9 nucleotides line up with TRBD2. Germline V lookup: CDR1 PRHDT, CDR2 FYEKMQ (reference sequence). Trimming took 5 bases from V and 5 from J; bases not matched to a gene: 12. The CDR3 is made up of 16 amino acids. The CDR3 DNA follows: TGTGCCAGCAGCGCCTTTAGCGGGGGCCCGGAGGAGACCCAGTACTTC. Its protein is CASSAFSGGPEETQYF. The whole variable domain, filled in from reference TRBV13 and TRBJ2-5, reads AAGVIQSPRHLIKEKRETATLKCYPIPRHDTVYWYQQGPGQDPQFLISFYEKMQSDKGSIPDRFSAQQFSDYHSELNMSSLELGDSALYFCASSAFSGGPEETQYFGPGTRLLVL.

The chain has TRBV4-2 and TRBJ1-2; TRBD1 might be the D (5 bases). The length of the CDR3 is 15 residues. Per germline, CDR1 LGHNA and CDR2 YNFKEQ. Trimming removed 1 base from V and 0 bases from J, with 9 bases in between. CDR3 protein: CASSQGTQSNYGYTF. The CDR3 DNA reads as TGTGCCAGCAGCCAAGGGACACAATCTAACTATGGCTACACCTTC.

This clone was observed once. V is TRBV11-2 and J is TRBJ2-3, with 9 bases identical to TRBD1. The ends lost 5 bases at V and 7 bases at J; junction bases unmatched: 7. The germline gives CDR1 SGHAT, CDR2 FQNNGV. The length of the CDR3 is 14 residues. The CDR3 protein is CASSLRDRANTQYF. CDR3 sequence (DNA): TGTGCCAGCAGCCTCCGGGACAGGGCTAATACGCAGTATTTT.

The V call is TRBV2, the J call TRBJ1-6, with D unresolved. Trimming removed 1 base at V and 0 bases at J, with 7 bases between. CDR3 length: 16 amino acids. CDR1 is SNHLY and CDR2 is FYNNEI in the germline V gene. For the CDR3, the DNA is TGTGCCAGCAGTGAAGGCAAGAGCTCCTATAATTCACCCCTCCACTTT. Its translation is CASSEGKSSYNSPLHF.